A selection of T cell receptor beta chains follows, all from one sample in a study of T cell changes during pregnancy in multiple sclerosis. The assay was immunoSEQ multiplex PCR, and TCRdb's table has in-frame clones only and misses some. The table includes around 70,000 clones, more than 85% detected once. This specimen consisted of peripheral blood, obtained in the first trimester of pregnancy. The receptors derive from a female donor in good health, enrolled as a control in a pregnancy study. Each CDR3 is given with its conserved first and last residue.

TRBV5-1	CASTPTDRALNTGELFF
TRBV5-1	CASSPFSQGDGYTF
TRBV6-1	CASSAHPGQETQYF
TRBV6-1	CASSVVGTGRGWAEAFF
TRBV6-5	CASSYFSRTGVYEQYF
TRBV5-6	CASSLYDRLNEKLFF
TRBV4-1	CASSQGDAPKGGRQFF
TRBV4-2	CASSQEEGASNYGYTF
TRBV27	CASRPDRESGYTF
TRBV19	CACARGSTEAFF
TRBV25-1	CANPTRNYGYTF
TRBV5-6	CASSLDRENTEAFF
TRBV29-1	CSVERSTGELFF
TRBV18	CASSPPAGPEQYF
TRBV4-1	CASSRAKDTDQETQYF
TRBV28	CASSSSWTGGYTEAFF
TRBV7-9	CASTWGGRIDTEAFF
TRBV6-5	CASSYSTGRGNTIYF
TRBV6-1	CASSEAQASVFPDTQYF
TRBV27	CASSLVGGRSYEQYF
TRBV9	CASSVDGRGADTQYF
TRBV28	CANQGQGGTEAFF
TRBV4-1	CASSQELGGGPLKTQYF
TRBV28	CASSLGGTIYNEQFF
TRBV29-1	CSLLAGRGETQYF
TRBV5-1	CASSLAGTGGRGEQFF
TRBV29-1	CSAMYGEGNMNTEAFF
TRBV11-2	CASSPRTPLDTQYF
TRBV4-1	CASSQGQGAGTDTQYF